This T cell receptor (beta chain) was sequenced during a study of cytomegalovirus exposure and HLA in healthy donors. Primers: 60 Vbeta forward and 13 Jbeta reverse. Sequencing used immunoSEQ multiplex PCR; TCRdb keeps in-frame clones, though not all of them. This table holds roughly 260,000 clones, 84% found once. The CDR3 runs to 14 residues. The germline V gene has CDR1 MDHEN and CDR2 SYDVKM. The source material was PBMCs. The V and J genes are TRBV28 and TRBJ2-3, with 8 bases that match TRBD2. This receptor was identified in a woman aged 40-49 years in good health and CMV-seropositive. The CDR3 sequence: CVATAGGRTDTQYF. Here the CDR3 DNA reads TGTGTAGCGACTGCGGGGGGCCGCACAGATACGCAGTATTTT.